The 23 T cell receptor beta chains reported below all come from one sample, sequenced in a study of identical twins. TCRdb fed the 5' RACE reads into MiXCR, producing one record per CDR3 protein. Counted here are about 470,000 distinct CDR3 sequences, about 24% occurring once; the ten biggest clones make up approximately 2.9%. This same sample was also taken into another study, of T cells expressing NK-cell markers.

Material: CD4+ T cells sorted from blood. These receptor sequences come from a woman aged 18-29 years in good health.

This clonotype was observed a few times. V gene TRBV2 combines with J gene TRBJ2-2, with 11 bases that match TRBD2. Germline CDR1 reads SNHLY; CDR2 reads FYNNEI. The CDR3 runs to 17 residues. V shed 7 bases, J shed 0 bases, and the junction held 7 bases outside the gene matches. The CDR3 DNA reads TGTGCCAGCAAGACAAAGACTAGCGGGGCGAACACCGGGGAGCTGTTTTTT. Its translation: CASKTKTSGANTGELFF. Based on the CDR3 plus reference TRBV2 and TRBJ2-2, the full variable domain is EPEVTQTPSHQVTQMGQEVILRCVPISNHLYFYWYRQILGQKVEFLVSFYNNEISEKSEIFDDQFSVERPDGSNFTLKIRSTKLEDSAMYFCASKTKTSGANTGELFFGEGSRLTVL.

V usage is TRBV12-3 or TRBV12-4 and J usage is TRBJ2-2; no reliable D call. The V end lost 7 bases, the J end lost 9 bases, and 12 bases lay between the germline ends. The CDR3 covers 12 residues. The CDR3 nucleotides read TGTGCCAGCACCGCGCCTCCGAGGGAGCTGTTTTTT. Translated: CASTAPPRELFF.

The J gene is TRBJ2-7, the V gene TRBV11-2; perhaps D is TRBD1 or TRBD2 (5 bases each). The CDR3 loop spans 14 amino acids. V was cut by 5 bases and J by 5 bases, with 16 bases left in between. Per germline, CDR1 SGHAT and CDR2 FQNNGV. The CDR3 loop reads CASSAGTAWDEQYF. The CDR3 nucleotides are TGTGCCAGCAGCGCCGGGACCGCCTGGGACGAGCAGTACTTC.

CDR3 amino acids: CASSRHRTGTYEQYF. The DNA of the CDR3 is TGTGCCAGCAGCCGGCACCGTACAGGAACCTACGAGCAGTACTTC. V usage is TRBV6-1 and J usage is TRBJ2-7; TRBD1 might be the D (5 bases). The CDR3 consists of 15 residues. V dropped 6 bases and J dropped 2 bases, with 17 bases sitting between them. The germline V gene encodes CDR1 MNHNS and CDR2 SASEGT.

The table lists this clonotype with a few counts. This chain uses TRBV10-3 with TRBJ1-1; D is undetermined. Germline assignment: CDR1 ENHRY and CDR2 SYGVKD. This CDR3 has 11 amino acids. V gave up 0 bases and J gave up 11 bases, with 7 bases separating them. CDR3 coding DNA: TGTGCCATCAGTGAGTCATCGAAGGCTTTCTTT. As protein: CAISESSKAFF.

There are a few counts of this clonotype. In nucleotides, the CDR3 is TGCAGTGCTCCCCTCCGGGGGTCGGAATACGAGCAGTACTTC. Amino acid sequence: CSAPLRGSEYEQYF. The genes are TRBV20-1 and TRBJ2-7, with TRBD2 as a possible D gene (6 bases). The CDR3 consists of 14 residues. Trimming took off 5 bases at V and 4 bases at J, with 18 bases between the two ends. Germline values: CDR1 DFQATT, CDR2 SNEGSKA (reference sequence).

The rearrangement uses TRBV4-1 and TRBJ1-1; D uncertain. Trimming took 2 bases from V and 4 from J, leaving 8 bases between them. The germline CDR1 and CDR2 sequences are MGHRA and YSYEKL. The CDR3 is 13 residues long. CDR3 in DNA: TGCGCCAGCAGCCAAATAACCGCCACTGAAGCTTTCTTT. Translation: CASSQITATEAFF.

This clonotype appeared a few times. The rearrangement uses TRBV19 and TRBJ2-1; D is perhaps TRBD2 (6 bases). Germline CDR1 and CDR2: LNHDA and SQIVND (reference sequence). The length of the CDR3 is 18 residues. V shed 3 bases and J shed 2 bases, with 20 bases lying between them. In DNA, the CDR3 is TGTGCCAGTAGTATCGCGGGGAGTTCGGTACCAACCTACAATGAGCAGTTCTTC. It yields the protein CASSIAGSSVPTYNEQFF.

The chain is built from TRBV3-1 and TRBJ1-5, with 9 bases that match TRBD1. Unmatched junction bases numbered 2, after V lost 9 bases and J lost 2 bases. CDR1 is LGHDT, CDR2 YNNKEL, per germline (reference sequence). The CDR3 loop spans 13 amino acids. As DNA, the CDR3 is TGTGCCAGATGGGACAGGGGCAATCAGCCCCAGCATTTT. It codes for CARWDRGNQPQHF.

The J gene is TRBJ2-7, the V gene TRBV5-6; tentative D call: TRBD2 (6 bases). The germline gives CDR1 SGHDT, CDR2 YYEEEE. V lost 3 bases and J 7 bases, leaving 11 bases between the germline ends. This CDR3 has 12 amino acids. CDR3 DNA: TGTGCCAGCAGCTGGGGAGGAGTTGAGCAGTACTTC. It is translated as CASSWGGVEQYF.

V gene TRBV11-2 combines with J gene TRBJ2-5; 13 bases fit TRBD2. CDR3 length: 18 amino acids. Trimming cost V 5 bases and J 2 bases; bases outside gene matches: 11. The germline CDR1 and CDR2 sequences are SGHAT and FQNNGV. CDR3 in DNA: TGTGCCAGCAGCCAACGGACTAGCGGGAGTGATCCACAAGAGACCCAGTACTTC. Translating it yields CASSQRTSGSDPQETQYF.

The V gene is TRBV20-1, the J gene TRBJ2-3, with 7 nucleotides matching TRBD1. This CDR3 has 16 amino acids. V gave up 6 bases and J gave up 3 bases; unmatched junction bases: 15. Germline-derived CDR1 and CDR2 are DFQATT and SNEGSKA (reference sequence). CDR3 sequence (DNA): TGCAGTGCGGATGGACAACAGGGGTTAGGGACAGATACGCAGTATTTT. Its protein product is CSADGQQGLGTDTQYF.

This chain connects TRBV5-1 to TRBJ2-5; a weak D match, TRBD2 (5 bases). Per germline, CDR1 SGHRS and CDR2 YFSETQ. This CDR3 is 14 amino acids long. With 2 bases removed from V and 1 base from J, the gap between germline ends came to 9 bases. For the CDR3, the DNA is TGCGCCAGCAGCTTCCAGCGGATCCAAGAGACCCAGTACTTC. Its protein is CASSFQRIQETQYF.

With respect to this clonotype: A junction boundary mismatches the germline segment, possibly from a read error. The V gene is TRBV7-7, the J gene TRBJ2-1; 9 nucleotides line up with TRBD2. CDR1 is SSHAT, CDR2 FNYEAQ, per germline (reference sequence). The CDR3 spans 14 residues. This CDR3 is CASTESAGGSEQFF. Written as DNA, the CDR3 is TGTGCTAGCACCGAATCAGCGGGGGGTAGTGAGCAGTTCTTC.

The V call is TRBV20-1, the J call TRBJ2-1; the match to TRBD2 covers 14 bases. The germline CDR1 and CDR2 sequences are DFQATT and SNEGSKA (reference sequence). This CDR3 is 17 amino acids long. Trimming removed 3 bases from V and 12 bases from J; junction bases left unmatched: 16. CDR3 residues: CSARLPFSGTSGSWQFF. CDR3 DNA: TGCAGTGCTAGGCTCCCGTTTTCCGGGACTAGCGGGAGCTGGCAGTTCTTC.

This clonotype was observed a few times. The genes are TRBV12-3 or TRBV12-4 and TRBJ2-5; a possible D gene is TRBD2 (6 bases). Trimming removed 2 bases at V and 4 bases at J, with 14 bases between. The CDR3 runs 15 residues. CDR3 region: CASSLMPGVGETQYF. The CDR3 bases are TGTGCCAGCAGTTTAATGCCGGGGGTGGGAGAGACCCAGTACTTC.

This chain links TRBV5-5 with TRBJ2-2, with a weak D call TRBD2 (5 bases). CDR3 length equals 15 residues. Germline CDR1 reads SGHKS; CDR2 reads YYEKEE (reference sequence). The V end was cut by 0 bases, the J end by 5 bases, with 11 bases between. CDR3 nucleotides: TGTGCCAGCAGCTTGGTTGGACTGATGACCGGGGAGCTGTTTTTT. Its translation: CASSLVGLMTGELFF.

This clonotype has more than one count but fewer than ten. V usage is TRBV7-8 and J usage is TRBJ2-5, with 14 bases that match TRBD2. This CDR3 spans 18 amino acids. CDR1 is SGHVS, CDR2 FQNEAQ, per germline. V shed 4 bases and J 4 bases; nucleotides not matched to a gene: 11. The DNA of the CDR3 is TGTGCCAGCAGCTCCAGACTAGCGGGGGGGCAAGGAGGAGAGACCCAGTACTTC. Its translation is CASSSRLAGGQGGETQYF.

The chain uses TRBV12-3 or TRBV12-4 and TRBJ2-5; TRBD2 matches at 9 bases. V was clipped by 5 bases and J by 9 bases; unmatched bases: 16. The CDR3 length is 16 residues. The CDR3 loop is CASSPWIVAGAQAQYF. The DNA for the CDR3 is TGTGCCAGCAGTCCCTGGATCGTAGCGGGGGCTCAGGCCCAGTACTTC.

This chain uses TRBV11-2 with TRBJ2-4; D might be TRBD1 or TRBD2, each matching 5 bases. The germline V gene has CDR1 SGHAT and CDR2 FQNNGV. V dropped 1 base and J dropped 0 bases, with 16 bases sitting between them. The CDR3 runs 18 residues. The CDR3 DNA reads TGTGCCAGCAGCTTAGGAACCCGAGGGGACGTAGCCAAAAACATTCAGTACTTC. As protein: CASSLGTRGDVAKNIQYF.

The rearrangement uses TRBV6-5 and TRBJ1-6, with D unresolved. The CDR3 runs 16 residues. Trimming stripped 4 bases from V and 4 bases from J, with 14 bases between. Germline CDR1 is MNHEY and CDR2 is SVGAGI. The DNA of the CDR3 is TGTGCCAGCAGTTTGGGGATGGGAGGGTATAATTCACCCCTCCACTTT. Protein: CASSLGMGGYNSPLHF.

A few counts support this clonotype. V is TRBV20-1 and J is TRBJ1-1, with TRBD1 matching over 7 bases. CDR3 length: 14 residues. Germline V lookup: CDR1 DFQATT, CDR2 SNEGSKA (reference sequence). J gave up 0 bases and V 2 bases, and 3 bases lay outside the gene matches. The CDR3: CSARRDSMNTEAFF. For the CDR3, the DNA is TGCAGTGCTAGAAGGGACAGCATGAACACTGAAGCTTTCTTT.

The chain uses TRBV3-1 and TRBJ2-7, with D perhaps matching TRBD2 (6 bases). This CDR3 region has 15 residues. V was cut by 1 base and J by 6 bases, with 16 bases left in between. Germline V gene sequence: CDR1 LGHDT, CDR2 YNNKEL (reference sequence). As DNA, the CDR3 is TGTGCCAGCAGCCAAGGCGGGACTCGACTATTCGAGCAGTACTTC. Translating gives CASSQGGTRLFEQYF.